The 27 T cell receptor beta chains listed next were all sequenced from one sample in a study of T cell repertoires in cytomegalovirus infection. TCRdb recomputed calls from the reads with MiXCR, one row per CDR3 protein. The sample records about 470,000 distinct CDR3 sequences, 42% being singletons. Their target antigens are unknown. The sequenced sample was cultured PBMCs, obtained from culture after CMV antigen stimulation. The receptor set was obtained from a human donor in good health (CMV status not recorded). Some clones in this sample may be carry-over from other donors' samples.

The rearrangement uses TRBV7-2 and TRBJ2-1, with 8 positions matching TRBD2. The CDR3 totals 17 residues. From germline, CDR1 is SGHTA and CDR2 FQGNSA. V shed 0 bases and J 5 bases; nucleotides not matched to a gene: 9. In nucleotides, the CDR3 is TGTGCCAGCAGCTTAGCCTTAAGGACTAGCCCAGACAATGAGCAGTTCTTC. Amino acid sequence: CASSLALRTSPDNEQFF.

This clonotype was seen only a few times. This chain links TRBV7-2 with TRBJ2-5; D may be TRBD1 (6 bases). V was trimmed by 1 base and J by 1 base, leaving 10 bases between them. Germline CDR1 SGHTA, CDR2 FQGNSA. CDR3 size: 15 residues. In DNA, the CDR3 is TGTGCCAGCAGCTTAGGGGGGCGGGCCCAAGAGACCCAGTACTTC. Translating gives CASSLGGRAQETQYF.

This clonotype has just a few counts. This chain links TRBV19 with TRBJ1-1; TRBD1 matches 8 bases. With V trimmed by 3 bases and J by 5 bases, 2 bases remained unmatched. Germline lookup yields CDR1 LNHDA and CDR2 SQIVND (reference sequence). The CDR3 is 13 residues long. CDR3: CASSIRQGTEAFF. The CDR3 region has the DNA TGTGCCAGTAGTATCCGACAGGGGACTGAAGCTTTCTTT.

The chain uses TRBV7-9 and TRBJ1-2, with 9 positions matching TRBD1. Germline loops: CDR1 SEHNR, CDR2 FQNEAQ (reference sequence). The CDR3 spans 14 residues. V lost 5 bases and J lost 4; bases outside the gene matches: 5. The CDR3 DNA sequence: TGTGCCAGCAGCCCAGACAGGGGGATCTATGGCTACACCTTC. Amino acid sequence: CASSPDRGIYGYTF. The complete variable domain, with remaining parts taken from reference TRBV7-9 and TRBJ1-2, reads DTGVSQNPRHKITKRGQNVTFRCDPISEHNRLYWYRQTLGQGPEFLTYFQNEAQLEKSRLLSDRFSAERPKGSFSTLEIQRTEQGDSAMYLCASSPDRGIYGYTFGSGTRLTVV.

This clonotype was counted a few times. This chain connects TRBV7-2 to TRBJ1-2, with D unresolved. Trimming stripped 0 bases from V and 5 bases from J, with 19 bases between. The CDR3 runs 17 residues. Germline V gene lookup returns CDR1 SGHTA and CDR2 FQGNSA. The CDR3 nucleotides read TGTGCCAGCAGCTTAGCGAGTAGGACCGAAGGGCGGTATGGCTACACCTTC. Translation: CASSLASRTEGRYGYTF.

This chain joins TRBV12-5 and TRBJ1-5, with D perhaps TRBD1 (6 bases). V was pared by 5 bases and J by 4 bases, with 15 bases between. The CDR3 extends over 15 amino acids. Per the germline V gene, CDR1 is LGHNT and CDR2 is FRNRAP. The CDR3 DNA reads as TGTGCTAGTGGTCCCCCAGGGGTAGGAAATCAGCCCCAGCATTTT. The encoded protein is CASGPPGVGNQPQHF.

The chain links TRBV27 to TRBJ2-7; maybe TRBD1 (5 bases). Germline CDR1 MNHEY, CDR2 SMNVEV (reference sequence). V shed 2 bases and J shed 2 bases, with 10 bases lying between them. The CDR3 contains 14 residues. This CDR3 reads CASSLVFRAYEQYF. CDR3 in DNA: TGTGCCAGCAGTTTAGTCTTCAGGGCCTACGAGCAGTACTTC.

A few counts support this clonotype. The chain combines TRBV12-3 or TRBV12-4 with TRBJ2-3; D tentatively fits TRBD1 or TRBD2 (5 bases each). V lost 3 bases and J 5 bases, leaving 9 bases between the germline ends. CDR3 length equals 13 residues. This chain's CDR3 is CASSFGGRDTQYF. In DNA, the CDR3 is TGTGCCAGCAGTTTTGGGGGAAGAGATACGCAGTATTTT.

The rearrangement links TRBV2 to TRBJ2-1; D unresolved. The CDR3 contains 14 residues. From germline, CDR1 is SNHLY and CDR2 FYNNEI. V was clipped by 6 bases and J by 0 bases, with 9 bases between them. CDR3 sequence: CASRPLGSYNEQFF. CDR3 nucleotide sequence: TGTGCCAGCAGGCCGCTAGGCTCCTACAATGAGCAGTTCTTC.

A few counts support this clonotype. V is TRBV6-6 and J is TRBJ2-1; possibly TRBD1 or TRBD2 for D (5 bases each). Trimming left V 0 bases short and J 3 bases short, with 24 bases between. Germline CDR1 is MNHNY and CDR2 is SVGAGI (reference sequence). The CDR3 has 20 residues. This CDR3 is CASSYSTIWLGELGYNEQFF. CDR3 bases: TGTGCCAGCAGTTACTCCACGATTTGGCTGGGGGAGCTCGGCTACAATGAGCAGTTCTTC.

The V gene is TRBV6-2 or TRBV6-3, the J gene TRBJ1-3; the D is unclear. The CDR3 is 11 residues long. CDR1 is MNHEY, CDR2 SVGEGT, per germline. Trimming cost V 7 bases and J 0 bases, with 1 base left between them. In DNA form, the CDR3 reads TGTGCCAGCAACTCTGGAAACACCATATATTTT. Amino acid sequence: CASNSGNTIYF.

J is TRBJ1-1 and V is TRBV12-3 or TRBV12-4; 10 bases match TRBD1. The CDR3 loop spans 13 amino acids. V was clipped by 6 bases and J by 12 bases; unmatched bases: 10. CDR3 bases: TGTGCCAGCAGCTTCCGACAGGGGGCGTTGCCTTTCTTT. Amino acid sequence: CASSFRQGALPFF.

This chain uses TRBV12-3 or TRBV12-4 with TRBJ2-1, with D maybe TRBD2 (6 bases). Trimming pared 7 bases from V and 7 bases from J, leaving 20 bases between. This CDR3 is built from 15 residues. The CDR3 reads CASILGSAGQNEQFF. In DNA, the CDR3 is TGTGCCAGCATCCTTGGTAGCGCGGGGCAAAATGAGCAGTTCTTC.

This clonotype was counted a single time. The J gene is TRBJ2-1, the V gene TRBV9; D perhaps matches TRBD2 (5 bases). The CDR3 totals 15 residues. Trimming stripped 5 bases from V and 0 bases from J, with 12 bases between. The V gene's germline CDR1 is SGDLS and CDR2 YYNGEE. The CDR3 loop reads CASRPSGDSYNEQFF. The DNA for the CDR3 is TGTGCCAGCAGACCCAGCGGCGACTCCTACAATGAGCAGTTCTTC. The whole variable domain, filled in from reference TRBV9 and TRBJ2-1, reads DSGVTQTPKHLITATGQRVTLRCSPRSGDLSVYWYQQSLDQGLQFLIQYYNGEERAKGNILERFSAQQFPDLHSELNLSSLELGDSALYFCASRPSGDSYNEQFFGPGTRLTVL.

This chain links TRBV7-8 with TRBJ2-7; D might be TRBD2 (6 bases). The CDR3 is 14 amino acids. V lost 4 bases to trimming and J lost 6 bases, with 16 bases between them. CDR1 is SGHVS and CDR2 is FQNEAQ in the germline V gene. CDR3 residues: CASSSRSRRGEQYF. DNA for the CDR3: TGTGCCAGCAGCTCCCGGTCCCGGCGGGGCGAGCAGTACTTC.

This chain joins TRBV11-2 and TRBJ2-2; D ambiguous. Between the trimmed V and J ends, which lost 7 bases and 8 bases, there was a span of 14 bases. CDR1 SGHAT and CDR2 FQNNGV come from the germline V gene. This CDR3 region has 13 residues. The chain's CDR3 is CASNSPTGGELFF. The CDR3 DNA reads TGTGCCAGCAACTCCCCAACCGGAGGGGAGCTGTTTTTT.

The V call is TRBV5-1, the J call TRBJ2-5; no clear D gene. V lost 0 bases and J lost 5, with 11 bases in between. The CDR3 consists of 14 residues. CDR1 and CDR2 (germline): SGHRS, YFSETQ. The CDR3 DNA reads TGCGCCAGCAGCTTGGCCGTGTCTTCGGAGACCCAGTACTTC. As protein: CASSLAVSSETQYF.

The sample holds a few counts of this clonotype. J is TRBJ1-5 and V is TRBV6-1; D is possibly TRBD1 (5 bases). V was cut by 2 bases and J by 7 bases, with 9 bases left in between. The CDR3 spans 13 residues. CDR1 is MNHNS and CDR2 is SASEGT in the germline V gene. CDR3: CASSEPGLQPQHF. CDR3 nucleotide sequence: TGTGCCAGCAGTGAACCGGGGCTACAGCCCCAGCATTTT.

This clonotype was counted once. V and J are TRBV20-1 and TRBJ1-1; TRBD1 is a possible D gene (5 bases). The germline gives CDR1 DFQATT, CDR2 SNEGSKA (reference sequence). Trimming pared 3 bases from V and 6 bases from J, leaving 11 bases between. The CDR3 runs 12 residues. The CDR3 DNA reads as TGCAGTGCTAGGGGGGATTACCCTGAAGCTTTCTTT. Residues: CSARGDYPEAFF.

This clonotype was seen a single time. The junction departs from the called germline gene at one end, perhaps through a read error. V usage is TRBV12-3 or TRBV12-4 and J usage is TRBJ1-5; perhaps TRBD1 as D (5 bases). CDR3 size: 20 residues. The CDR3 coding sequence is TGTGCCAGCATTTTAAGGCTCCCTGGGTCGGCAGGGCCTTTCGATCAGCCCCAGCATTTT. Its translation: CASILRLPGSAGPFDQPQHF.

The gene calls are TRBV2 and TRBJ1-3, with 9 bases that match TRBD1. Germline values: CDR1 SNHLY, CDR2 FYNNEI. The CDR3 has 16 amino acids. Trimming removed 6 bases from V and 2 bases from J; junction bases left unmatched: 8. The CDR3 DNA reads as TGTGCCAGCAGGGACAGGGGCCGGGGAACTGGAAACACCATATATTTT. Amino acid sequence: CASRDRGRGTGNTIYF.

The gene calls are TRBV29-1 and TRBJ2-7; 9 bases match TRBD1. The ends lost 6 bases at V and 4 bases at J; junction bases unmatched: 7. CDR3 size: 13 residues. Germline assignment: CDR1 SQVTM and CDR2 ANQGSEA. CDR3 coding DNA: TGCAGCGTCGCTAGGGACAGGGCTTACGAGCAGTACTTC. Encoded protein: CSVARDRAYEQYF.

This chain uses TRBV7-4 with TRBJ2-7; maybe TRBD1 (5 bases). In germline, CDR1 is SGHVT, CDR2 SQSDAQ. This CDR3 region has 16 residues. V shed 5 bases and J shed 1 base, with 18 bases lying between them. CDR3 sequence: CASSTQGLKGSYEQYF. The CDR3 nucleotides read TGTGCCAGCAGCACCCAGGGCCTTAAGGGGTCCTACGAGCAGTACTTC.

The table lists this clonotype with many counts. This sequence joins TRBV7-8 and TRBJ2-5, with 14 bases matching TRBD2. The CDR3 consists of 18 residues. Germline V gives CDR1 SGHVS, CDR2 FQNEAQ. Germline trimming cut 5 bases from V and 0 bases from J; bases unmatched to any gene: 8. DNA of the CDR3: TGTGCCAGCAGCCTCGGACTAGCGGGGGGATCGTACCAAGAGACCCAGTACTTC. Translating gives CASSLGLAGGSYQETQYF.

The CDR3 nucleotides are TGTGCCAGCAGTCTCGGGACTCGACCCTCCGGGGAGCTGTTTTTT. Protein product: CASSLGTRPSGELFF. The chain employs TRBV12-3 or TRBV12-4 and TRBJ2-2, with D maybe TRBD2 (6 bases). V was clipped by 5 bases and J by 6 bases, with 16 bases between them. CDR3 length: 15 amino acids.

This clonotype was observed a few times. The genes are TRBV7-8 and TRBJ2-1; 7 bases agree with TRBD2. The length of the CDR3 is 16 residues. From germline, CDR1 is SGHVS and CDR2 FQNEAQ. Germline trimming cut 1 base from V and 3 bases from J; bases unmatched to any gene: 6. This chain's CDR3 is CASSLGPSGNYNEQFF. The CDR3 DNA reads as TGTGCCAGCAGCTTAGGTCCTAGCGGCAACTACAATGAGCAGTTCTTC.

The J gene is TRBJ1-1, the V gene TRBV6-5; perhaps TRBD1 as D (5 bases). V was shortened by 5 bases and J by 0 bases, with 13 bases between the two germline ends. Germline-derived CDR1 and CDR2 are MNHEY and SVGAGI. The length of the CDR3 is 15 residues. The CDR3 DNA follows: TGTGCCAGCAGTCGTAAAGGGGACCTGAACACTGAAGCTTTCTTT. It yields the protein CASSRKGDLNTEAFF.